This TCR beta chain is from a study of regulatory T cells in long-lasting Graves disease. The CDR3 length is 15 residues. Germline V gene lookup returns CDR1 LGHDT and CDR2 YNNKEL (reference sequence). The V gene end was trimmed by 1 base and the J gene end by 4 bases; junction bases not matched to a gene: 4. Arm-PCR with iRepertoire HTBI primers amplified the CDR3 regions for these TCR beta libraries. TCRdb passed the multiplex PCR reads through MiXCR, listing each CDR3 protein once. The sample yields 350,000 to 450,000 distinct CDR3 sequences, more than 13% seen once. This clonotype was detected ten times or more. Noted time point: newly diagnosed GD, antithyroid drugs for less than 3 months. PBMC RNA served as the TCR library source. This sample also appeared in a second study, on T cells in Graves' hyperthyroidism and ophthalmopathy. According to that study: Diagnoses were established using clinical symptoms, serum thyroxine and TRAb, thyroid ultrasound and orbital computed tomography.

The receptor was derived from a woman between 25 and 40 years old with Graves disease. The input for sequencing was peripheral blood mononuclear cells (PBMCs), taken at new diagnosis, from a patient treated with antithyroid drugs. The chain carries TRBV3-1 and TRBJ1-5; 7 positions match TRBD1. CDR3 coding DNA: TGTGCCAGCAGCCAAGGGTCACAGGGGAATCAGCCCCAGCATTTT. Its translation: CASSQGSQGNQPQHF.